The 21 T cell receptor beta chains below come from one sample, sequenced in a study of tumor and adjacent non-tumor tissue in lung cancer. RNA was extracted from bulk tissue without any cell sorting. A modified ARM-PCR protocol with three rounds of nested PCR amplified TCRbeta. TCRdb reprocessed the multiplex PCR reads via MiXCR and lists one record per CDR3 protein. The sample contains around 66,000 distinct CDR3 sequences, around 78% of which appear only once. Sequencing used lung tumor tissue. These TCRs come from a man aged 55 to 69 with non-small cell lung cancer.

A remark on this clonotype: The junction and the germline gene differ at one end; a read error may be behind it. The chain is built from TRBV6-1 and TRBJ2-6; D possibly corresponds to TRBD1 (6 bases). CDR3 length equals 19 residues. The germline gives CDR1 MNHNS, CDR2 SASEGT. The CDR3 loop is CASSEALRYGTRGTNVLTF. As DNA, the CDR3 is TGTGCCAGCAGTGAAGCGCTTAGGTACGGGACGAGGGGGACCAACGTACTGACTTTC.

This clonotype was seen a few times. The DNA for the CDR3 is TGTGCCTGGAGTGAAGGGGAGTTCTACGAGCAGTACTTC. This gives the protein CAWSEGEFYEQYF. The chain carries TRBV30 and TRBJ2-7; D is tentatively TRBD1 or TRBD2 (5 bases each). Germline CDR1 GTSNPN, CDR2 SVGIG (reference sequence). Trimming left V 1 base short and J 3 bases short, with 10 bases between. The CDR3 totals 13 residues.

This clonotype has only a few counts. A much larger clone lies a single base off, so this may be a read error. The chain links TRBV30 to TRBJ2-7, with TRBD1 as a possible D gene (5 bases). This CDR3 has 12 amino acids. In germline, CDR1 is GTSNPN, CDR2 SVGIG (reference sequence). The CDR3 nucleotides are TGTGACTGGAGTGTCCAGGGTTACGAGCAGTACTTC. It is translated as CDWSVQGYEQYF.

Concerning this clonotype: The junction and the germline gene differ at one end; a read error may be behind it. This rearrangement joins TRBV20-1 to TRBJ2-2; TRBD2 matches 11 bases. The germline gives CDR1 DFQATT, CDR2 SNEGSKA (reference sequence). The length of the CDR3 is 16 residues. The CDR3: CGATLAGGPETEELLF. DNA for the CDR3: TGCGGTGCTACTTTAGCGGGAGGGCCGGAGACCGAGGAGCTGCTTTTT.

This chain connects TRBV10-3 to TRBJ2-3; either TRBD1 or TRBD2 may supply D (5 bases each). Germline V gene data show CDR1 as ENHRY and CDR2 as SYGVKD. Trimming took 6 bases from V and 6 from J, leaving 16 bases between them. CDR3 size: 14 residues. In nucleotides, the CDR3 is TGTGCCATCAGCAGGGATGGGGACGCGGATACGCAGTATTTT. Translated, it gives CAISRDGDADTQYF.

Note on this clonotype: This CDR3 is missing its conserved last phenylalanine or tryptophan, likely due to a read error. The chain couples TRBV29-1 to TRBJ1-1; D gene uncertain. Per germline, CDR1 SQVTM and CDR2 ANQGSEA. The V end was cut by 4 bases, the J end by 1 base, with 7 bases between. CDR3 length: 12 amino acids. The CDR3 loop is CSVGAGNTEAFL. The CDR3 coding sequence is TGCAGCGTTGGAGCAGGGAACACTGAAGCTTTCCTT.

The chain combines TRBV6-1 with TRBJ1-1; 9 nucleotides match TRBD1. Trimming cost V 0 bases and J 0 bases; bases outside gene matches: 8. This CDR3 is 18 amino acids long. Per germline, CDR1 MNHNS and CDR2 SASEGT. In DNA form, the CDR3 reads TGTGCCAGCAGTGAAGCGTTAATGACAGGGGGTTTGAACACTGAAGCTTTCTTT. Amino acids: CASSEALMTGGLNTEAFF.

This chain links TRBV20-1 with TRBJ2-5, with unresolved D. The CDR3 runs 11 residues. V was shortened by 6 bases and J by 3 bases, with 8 bases between the two germline ends. Germline V gives CDR1 DFQATT, CDR2 SNEGSKA (reference sequence). This chain's CDR3 is CSASIEETQYF. CDR3 coding DNA: TGCAGTGCCTCAATAGAAGAGACCCAGTACTTC.

Notes on this clonotype: The junction departs from the called germline gene at one end, perhaps through a read error. The chain employs TRBV20-1 and TRBJ2-7; TRBD2 might be the D (6 bases). CDR3 length: 14 residues. CDR1 is DFQATT, CDR2 SNEGSKA, per germline (reference sequence). CDR3 coding DNA: TGCAGTACTAGCTCGGCGGTTAGATCCTACGAGCAGTACTTC. Protein product: CSTSSAVRSYEQYF.

Concerning this clonotype: With a much larger clone just one base away, this may be a read error. The rearrangement uses TRBV28 and TRBJ2-1; D could derive from TRBD1 or TRBD2 (6 bases each). V lost 6 bases and J lost 9, with 18 bases in between. The length of the CDR3 is 14 residues. The germline V gene encodes CDR1 MDHEN and CDR2 SYDVKM. CDR3 nucleotides: TGTGCCAGCAGCCCCCCTCAACAGGGAGGTGAGCAGTTCTTC. As protein: CASSPPQQGGEQFF.

Concerning this clonotype itself: One base away lies a much larger clone, so this may be a sequencing read error. The chain links TRBV5-4 to TRBJ1-2; D possibly corresponds to TRBD1 (5 bases). Trimming removed 4 bases at V and 3 bases at J, with 22 bases between. This CDR3 is built from 17 residues. CDR1 SGHNT and CDR2 YYREEE come from the germline V gene (reference sequence). Written as DNA, the CDR3 is TGTGCCAGCAGCCCCGGGGCCGCCGGTAAAGATTACTATGGCTACACCTTC. It is translated as CASSPGAAGKDYYGYTF.

On this clonotype itself: A single base separates this from a much larger clone, so it may be a read error. This rearrangement joins TRBV20-1 to TRBJ2-1, with D perhaps matching TRBD1 (6 bases). The V gene's germline CDR1 is DFQATT and CDR2 SNEGSKA (reference sequence). The V gene lost 1 base and the J gene lost 10 bases, with 14 bases spanning the gap. This CDR3 region has 13 residues. The DNA of the CDR3 is TGCAGTGCTAGAGTAGAGGGGGTGCAGGAGCAGTTCTTC. The encoded protein is CSARVEGVQEQFF.

In the case of this clonotype: Sequence at one end of the junction differs from germline and may be a read error. The chain employs TRBV6-5 and TRBJ1-1; D gene uncertain. Germline V gene lookup returns CDR1 MNHEY and CDR2 SVGAGI. The CDR3 totals 13 residues. The CDR3 sequence is CASSYSRNTETFF. CDR3 nucleotide sequence: TGTGCCAGCAGTTACTCTCGGAATACTGAAACTTTCTTT.

This clonotype was counted once. Because it lacks the conserved phenylalanine or tryptophan at the end, this CDR3 is likely a read error. The DNA is omitted, as the CDR3 cannot be located on it reliably, and the CDR3 follows TCRdb's listing. The V gene is TRBV6-1, the J gene TRBJ2-2; TRBD2 is taken as the D call from the table, unchecked against the DNA. Per the germline V gene, CDR1 is MNHNS and CDR2 is SASEGT. The length of the CDR3 is 13 amino acids, counting both ends. CDR3 sequence: CASRGLATGELFL.

In the case of this clonotype: One junction end does not reproduce the germline sequence, and a read error may be involved. The CDR3 sequence: CTSSLLVGYEEYF. The CDR3 DNA follows: TGCACCAGCAGCTTACTAGTAGGTTACGAGGAGTACTTC. V gene TRBV5-1 combines with J gene TRBJ2-7; TRBD2 might be the D (5 bases). Germline V gene data show CDR1 as SGHRS and CDR2 as YFSETQ. CDR3 size: 13 residues.

This clonotype was observed a few times. Just one base apart from a much larger clone, this may be a read error. The chain uses TRBV6-5 and TRBJ2-3; possible D gene TRBD1, 6 bases. Germline CDR1 reads MNHEY; CDR2 reads SVGAGI. The CDR3 consists of 16 residues. CDR3 nucleotides: TGTGCCAGCGGTTACTCGACTCCCCCAGGGGCAGATACGCAGTATTTT. Encoded protein: CASGYSTPPGADTQYF.

There are many counts of this clonotype. V is TRBV20-1 and J is TRBJ2-7; maybe TRBD2 (5 bases). CDR1 and CDR2 from the germline V gene are DFQATT and SNEGSKA (reference sequence). The CDR3 covers 11 residues. Trimming pared 2 bases from V and 7 bases from J, leaving 9 bases between. CDR3 coding DNA: TGCAGTGCTAGAAACACGGGGGAGCAGTACTTC. Amino acids: CSARNTGEQYF.

As concerns this clonotype: Relative to the germline gene, one junction end is altered; a read error may explain this. The chain carries TRBV20-1 and TRBJ2-6; D is perhaps TRBD2 (6 bases). CDR1 is DFQATT and CDR2 is SNEGSKA in the germline V gene (reference sequence). This CDR3 comprises 14 residues. The CDR3 loop is CIAVGDSGANVLTF. The DNA for the CDR3 is TGCATTGCTGTGGGGGACTCTGGGGCCAACGTCCTAACTTTC.

This clonotype has only one observation. The V gene is TRBV29-1, the J gene TRBJ2-1, with D possibly matching TRBD1 (6 bases). The CDR3 runs 13 residues. V lost 6 bases to trimming and J lost 6 bases, with 15 bases between them. Germline loops: CDR1 SQVTM, CDR2 ANQGSEA. The CDR3: CSVLAGRGNEQFF. The CDR3 DNA reads TGCAGCGTGCTTGCGGGCAGGGGCAATGAGCAGTTCTTC.

Turning to this clonotype: One end of the junction fails to match germline, which may point to a read error. J is TRBJ1-1 and V is TRBV11-3; weak D call: TRBD1 (5 bases). The CDR3 spans 14 residues. Germline CDR1 SGHNT, CDR2 YENEEA. As DNA, the CDR3 is TGTACCAGCAGCTTAGGAGGGGAGGGCACTGACGCTTTCTTT. This sequence encodes CTSSLGGEGTDAFF.

The chain uses TRBV12-3 or TRBV12-4 and TRBJ2-6, with TRBD2 as a possible D gene (6 bases). The CDR3 spans 15 residues. Trimming took off 9 bases at V and 6 bases at J, with 18 bases between the two ends. Written as DNA, the CDR3 is TGTGCCAGTACCTCCTGGGGGACTGAGGCCAACGTCCTGACTTTC. It encodes CASTSWGTEANVLTF.